These 5 T cell receptor beta chains share one sample of origin, sequenced in a study of T-cell reconstitution after alpha-beta-depleted transplantation in children. Unique molecular identifiers tagged the TCRbeta library. MiXCR, run by TCRdb on the PCR reads, gives a single entry per CDR3 protein. The sample records about 610,000 distinct CDR3 sequences, about 10% being singletons. This sample comprised PBMCs from the stem cell graft donor, obtained from the stem cell graft. The receptors come from a human donor who donated a stem cell graft to a child with acute myeloid leukemia.

This clonotype has a handful of counts. The chain employs TRBV29-1 and TRBJ2-3, with D possibly being TRBD1 (6 bases). CDR1 is SQVTM, CDR2 ANQGSEA, per germline. The CDR3 runs 14 residues. Trimming took 4 bases from V and 0 from J, leaving 11 bases between them. CDR3 loop: CSVAGASSTDTQYF. The CDR3 DNA follows: TGCAGCGTTGCAGGGGCGAGTAGCACAGATACGCAGTATTTT.

This clonotype was observed many times. The genes are TRBV7-2 and TRBJ2-1, with 14 nucleotides matching TRBD2. Germline CDR1 SGHTA, CDR2 FQGNSA. After removal of 5 bases from V and 10 bases from J, the junction contained 10 bases not matched to a gene. The CDR3 is 16 amino acids. DNA for the CDR3: TGTGCCAGCAGCCTAGGTGGGACTAGCGGGAGAGGCGAGCAGTTCTTC. It encodes CASSLGGTSGRGEQFF.

This clonotype appeared many times. The chain is built from TRBV14 and TRBJ2-1; TRBD2 matches at 8 bases. Per germline, CDR1 SGHDN and CDR2 FVKESK. CDR3 length: 16 amino acids. Trimming at V came to 0 bases and at J to 4 bases, leaving 5 bases not matched to a gene. The CDR3 DNA reads as TGTGCCAGCAGCCAAGAGGGCACTAGCGGTTACAATGAGCAGTTCTTC. It is translated as CASSQEGTSGYNEQFF. The full variable domain, with the rest looked up from reference TRBV14 and TRBJ2-1, is EAGVTQFPSHSVIEKGQTVTLRCDPISGHDNLYWYRRVMGKEIKFLLHFVKESKQDESGMPNNRFLAERTGGTYSTLKVQPAELEDSGVYFCASSQEGTSGYNEQFFGPGTRLTVL.

The genes are TRBV4-2 and TRBJ2-7; TRBD2 matches at 11 bases. This CDR3 is 16 amino acids long. CDR1 is LGHNA, CDR2 YNFKEQ, per germline. After removal of 0 bases from V and 4 bases from J, the junction contained 5 bases not matched to a gene. The CDR3 sequence: CASSQDSGRALYEQYF. For the CDR3, the DNA is TGTGCCAGCAGCCAAGATAGCGGGAGGGCCTTGTACGAGCAGTACTTC.

The chain is built from TRBV7-3 and TRBJ2-1; TRBD1 or TRBD2 may be the D gene (5 bases each). Per the germline V gene, CDR1 is SGHTA and CDR2 is FQGTGA. CDR3 length: 13 residues. The V and J ends lost 7 bases and 4 bases respectively, with 11 bases between them. As DNA, the CDR3 is TGTGCCAGCACTGGGGGAGTATACAATGAGCAGTTCTTC. The encoded protein is CASTGGVYNEQFF.